This T cell receptor (beta chain) came from a study of Tregs in tolerant kidney transplant recipients. Study-wide results and caveats: Findings come from small patient numbers and require larger validation.

Related graft donors supplied nonmyeloablative bone marrow transplants, and mixed chimerism was transient. To note about this clone: The target antigen is unknown.

The assay was immunoSEQ multiplex PCR, and TCRdb's table has in-frame clones only and misses some. The sample has more than 90,000 clones, 80% to 95% seen once. This TCR came from a human patient who received a combined kidney and bone marrow transplant. The graft donor may be the source of some T cells. The input for sequencing was CD4+ T cells from blood (PBMCs), taken 12 months after the transplant.

The CDR3 region has the DNA TGTGCCAGCAGCTTAAGTCCCCACAAAGAGACCCAGTACTTC. It translates to CASSLSPHKETQYF. This chain uses TRBV5-4 with TRBJ2-5; D unclear. The CDR3 length is 14 residues. The germline V gene has CDR1 SGHNT and CDR2 YYREEE (reference sequence). V was clipped by 2 bases and J by 3 bases, with 11 bases between them.